A selection of T cell receptor beta chains follows, all from one sample in a study of PD-1 and CTLA-4 blockade in melanoma. Some clones are missing from TCRdb's copy, which holds only in-frame ones; the method was immunoSEQ multiplex PCR. The table shows about 32,000 clones, with about nine tenths occurring only once. Specimen: CD8+ T cells from peripheral blood, collected from a patient given anti-PD-1 treatment. The receptor set was obtained from a human donor with melanoma. Both conserved end residues are part of each CDR3. A D gene is named only where the DNA matches it firmly. The size entry is marked missing in some rows and otherwise reads once, few, many or a size class.

V,D,size,J,CDR3,DNA
TRBV19,NA,NA,TRBJ1-4,CASSGGHVNEKLFF,TGTGCCAGTAGTGGTGGACATGTTAATGAAAAACTGTTTTTT
TRBV30,TRBD1,NA,TRBJ1-2,CAWDHAGDRDLGYGYTF,TGTGCCTGGGATCATGCAGGGGACAGGGATCTGGGCTATGGCTACACCTTC
TRBV7-9,NA,NA,TRBJ1-3,CASSAGFDPPLRNTIYF,TGTGCCAGCAGCGCCGGGTTTGACCCCCCTTTAAGAAACACCATATATTTT
TRBV2,TRBD1,NA,TRBJ2-2,CASRRGQGGTGELFF,TGTGCCAGCAGACGAGGACAGGGCGGGACCGGGGAGCTGTTTTTT
TRBV7-9,NA,few,TRBJ1-1,CASSPEASNTEAFF,TGTGCCAGCAGCCCGGAAGCCTCGAACACTGAAGCTTTCTTT
TRBV5-5,NA,NA,TRBJ1-5,CASSFDSPNQPQHF,TGTGCCAGCAGCTTCGACTCTCCCAATCAGCCCCAGCATTTT
TRBV6-5,NA,NA,TRBJ1-2,CASTGVVANYGYTF,TGTGCCAGCACTGGGGTAGTAGCTAACTATGGCTACACCTTC
TRBV5-1,TRBD1,NA,TRBJ1-2,CASSPDRAGYTF,TGCGCCAGCAGCCCGGACAGGGCTGGCTACACCTTC
TRBV28,NA,few,TRBJ1-6,CASREWSGGLYSPLHF,TGTGCCAGCAGGGAGTGGTCGGGGGGGCTATATTCACCCCTCCACTTT
TRBV18,NA,NA,TRBJ2-5,CASSPTDREGTQYF,TGTGCCAGCTCACCCACGGACAGGGAGGGGACCCAGTACTTC
TRBV6-5,NA,few,TRBJ2-5,CASSPVGGLGETQYF,TGTGCCAGCAGCCCAGTGGGGGGCTTGGGAGAGACCCAGTACTTC
TRBV11-2,NA,NA,TRBJ2-1,CASSLEIASPFNEQFF,TGTGCCAGCAGCTTAGAGATTGCTAGTCCGTTCAATGAGCAGTTCTTC
TRBV12-3/TRBV12-4,NA,NA,TRBJ1-2,CASSLSINYGYTF,TGTGCCAGCAGTTTATCCATTAACTATGGCTACACCTTC
TRBV4-3,TRBD2,NA,TRBJ2-3,CASSQGSGQAGGLVNTQYF,TGCGCCAGCAGCCAAGGAAGCGGTCAGGCGGGGGGGTTGGTGAATACGCAGTATTTT
TRBV12-3/TRBV12-4,NA,NA,TRBJ1-1,CASSQTGTTEAFF,TGTGCCAGCAGCCAAACAGGGACCACTGAAGCTTTCTTT
TRBV14,TRBD2,NA,TRBJ2-5,CASSQAGTSGGQETQYF,TGTGCCAGCAGCCAGGCCGGGACTAGCGGGGGGCAAGAGACCCAGTACTTC
TRBV10-3,NA,NA,TRBJ2-2,CAISESKADTGELFF,TGTGCCATCAGTGAGTCGAAAGCGGACACCGGGGAGCTGTTTTTT
TRBV6-5,NA,NA,TRBJ2-2,CASSYVGETGELFF,TGTGCCAGCAGTTATGTGGGGGAAACCGGGGAGCTGTTTTTT
TRBV7-9,NA,NA,TRBJ1-1,CASNPQVRTEAFF,TGTGCCAGCAATCCTCAGGTTCGCACTGAAGCTTTCTTT
TRBV28,TRBD1,NA,TRBJ2-2,CASSLRDRGGTGELFF,TGTGCCAGCAGTTTACGGGACAGGGGGGGCACCGGGGAGCTGTTTTTT
TRBV13,NA,NA,TRBJ2-7,CASSWGAGTTYEQYF,TGTGCCAGCAGCTGGGGGGCAGGTACCACCTACGAGCAGTACTTC
TRBV4-1,NA,NA,TRBJ2-3,CASSLPVGGERDTQYF,TGCGCCAGCAGCCTCCCGGTTGGGGGTGAGCGTGATACGCAGTATTTT
TRBV6-5,TRBD2,NA,TRBJ2-7,CASSKPPAGGYEQYF,TGTGCCAGCAGTAAACCGCCTGCGGGGGGCTACGAGCAGTACTTC
TRBV11-2,NA,NA,TRBJ2-7,CASSFAGEQYF,TGTGCCAGCAGCTTCGCGGGTGAGCAGTACTTC
TRBV5-4,TRBD1,NA,TRBJ2-1,CASSSRTGGFEQFF,TGTGCCAGCAGCTCTCGGACAGGGGGCTTTGAGCAGTTCTTC
TRBV15,NA,NA,TRBJ1-1,CATSRATGAEAFF,TGTGCCACCAGCAGAGCTACAGGAGCTGAAGCTTTCTTT
TRBV7-9,NA,NA,TRBJ2-1,CASSTDPEQFF,TGTGCCAGCAGCACGGACCCTGAGCAGTTCTTC
TRBV12-3/TRBV12-4,NA,NA,TRBJ1-2,CASSPGPYGYTF,TGTGCCAGCAGCCCCGGACCCTATGGCTACACCTTC
TRBV20-1,NA,NA,TRBJ2-7,CSASDSRYEQYF,TGCAGTGCTAGTGACAGCCGCTACGAGCAGTACTTC
TRBV14,TRBD1,NA,TRBJ1-6,CASSHGQGNSPLHF,TGTGCCAGCAGCCATGGACAGGGAAATTCACCCCTCCACTTT
TRBV4-3,TRBD2,NA,TRBJ2-3,CASSRTTGTSSTDTQYF,TGCGCCAGCAGCCGCACAACCGGGACTAGCAGCACAGATACGCAGTATTTT
TRBV9,TRBD1,few,TRBJ1-1,CASSVPTRIQGANTEAFF,TGTGCCAGCAGCGTACCAACGCGCATCCAGGGGGCGAACACTGAAGCTTTCTTT
TRBV2,TRBD1,NA,TRBJ1-6,CASSGPGQGSTSYNSPLHF,TGTGCCAGCAGTGGCCCGGGACAGGGTAGTACGTCCTATAATTCACCCCTCCACTTT
TRBV12-3/TRBV12-4,NA,NA,TRBJ2-7,CASSVTSYEQYF,TGTGCCAGCAGTGTTACTAGCTACGAGCAGTACTTC
TRBV28,NA,NA,TRBJ2-5,CASSLWADQETQYF,TGTGCCAGCAGTTTATGGGCGGATCAAGAGACCCAGTACTTC
TRBV15,NA,NA,TRBJ1-5,CATSRDLGSNQPQHF,TGTGCCACCAGCAGAGATCTAGGCAGCAATCAGCCCCAGCATTTT
TRBV6-9,TRBD1,NA,TRBJ1-6,CASSYPGTGDSYNSPLHF,TGTGCCAGCAGTTATCCGGGGACAGGGGACTCCTATAATTCACCCCTCCACTTT
TRBV6-2/TRBV6-3,NA,NA,TRBJ1-2,CASSYRGVDGYTF,TGTGCCAGCAGTTACAGAGGGGTTGATGGCTACACCTTC
TRBV28,NA,NA,TRBJ2-7,CASSPGGTGYEQYF,TGTGCCAGCAGCCCCGGGGGGACAGGCTACGAGCAGTACTTC
TRBV2,NA,once,TRBJ2-7,CASSDPVGDPYEQYF,TGTGCCAGCAGTGACCCCGTCGGGGACCCCTACGAGCAGTACTTC
TRBV4-3,NA,NA,TRBJ1-6,CASSQGTFNSPLHF,TGCGCCAGCAGCCAAGGGACGTTTAATTCACCCCTCCACTTT
TRBV11-2,NA,NA,TRBJ2-3,CASSAAGATDTQYF,TGTGCCAGCAGTGCGGCGGGGGCTACAGATACGCAGTATTTT
TRBV2,NA,NA,TRBJ1-5,CASSEFWGGSNQPQHF,TGTGCCAGCAGTGAATTTTGGGGTGGTAGCAATCAGCCCCAGCATTTT
TRBV13,TRBD2,NA,TRBJ2-3,CASSLRLAGRTDTQYF,TGTGCCAGCAGCTTAAGACTAGCGGGTCGCACAGATACGCAGTATTTT
TRBV12-3/TRBV12-4,NA,NA,TRBJ2-6,CASSPSGANVLTF,TGTGCCAGCAGTCCCTCTGGGGCCAACGTCCTGACTTTC
TRBV30,NA,NA,TRBJ1-2,CAWSVGQGHGYTF,TGTGCCTGGAGTGTAGGGCAGGGTCATGGCTACACCTTC
TRBV3-1/TRBV3-2,NA,NA,TRBJ1-2,CASSQGTTGYGYTF,TGTGCCAGCAGCCAAGGTACAACCGGCTATGGCTACACCTTC
TRBV6-2/TRBV6-3,NA,NA,TRBJ1-6,CASSYWPPRDNSPLHF,TGTGCCAGCAGTTACTGGCCTCCGAGGGATAATTCACCCCTCCACTTT
TRBV11-3,TRBD1,NA,TRBJ2-1,CASSRMTGNYNEQFF,TGTGCCAGCAGCCGGATGACAGGGAACTACAATGAGCAGTTCTTC